This TCR beta chain was sequenced for a study of cytomegalovirus exposure and HLA in healthy donors. For the study at large: Unique TCRs numbering some 80 million, obtained from HLA-typed donors, made up an early data release.

CDR1 is MNHNS and CDR2 is SASEGT in the germline V gene. The ends lost 5 bases at V and 5 bases at J; junction bases unmatched: 4. This CDR3 contains 14 residues. Study-wide results and caveats: The study designated 150 or so TCR beta chains cytomegalovirus-associated. Later analysis showed TCR association rates varying by HLA locus, highest for DRB1 and lowest for HLA-C.

Concerning this clone: Antigen: not known.

Primers: 60 Vbeta forward and 13 Jbeta reverse. How the authors handled the data: An analysis performed later counted about 80 million unique TCR beta chains (roughly 11 million of them shared). Libraries were prepared by immunoSEQ multiplex PCR; TCRdb keeps only in-frame clonotypes and omits some of them. D and trimming were read from the DNA, whereas the V and J calls and clone size are those reported in that table. The data show about 150,000 clones, approximately 83% seen once. Sequenced material: PBMCs. The receptor was derived from a woman aged 35 to 49 in good health and CMV-seronegative. The chain has TRBV6-1 and TRBJ2-5; 11 bases are a match to TRBD1. The CDR3 loop is CASSLDRGRETQYF. CDR3 sequence (DNA): TGTGCCAGCAGTCTGGACAGGGGGCGTGAGACCCAGTACTTC.